Sequencing of this T cell receptor beta chain was carried out in a study of blood T cell repertoires in COVID-19. Overall study context: The samples span acute and convalescent COVID-19 from the United States, Italy and Spain. PBMCs, B-cell-depleted T cells, or T cells provided the cDNA or gDNA that made up the material.

Germline V CDR1 and CDR2: LGHNT, FRNRAP. The CDR3 has 13 amino acids. V lost 1 base and J lost 5, with 6 bases in between. Authors' processing steps: Amplification with reference gene primers provided the estimates of nucleated cell counts. Assay used: immunoSEQ multiplex PCR; TCRdb lists only in-frame clones, some missing. V, J and clone size were drawn from that table, and D and trimming were deduced from the DNA. Of 200,000 to 300,000 clones in the sample, about four fifths were seen once. The gene calls are TRBV12-5 and TRBJ1-5; D remains ambiguous. The source of this sequence is a woman aged 80 or over with acute or convalescent COVID-19. The sequencing sample was made of peripheral blood. CDR3 bases: TGTGCTAGTGGTTTGGACACCTATCAGCCCCAGCATTTT. It yields the protein CASGLDTYQPQHF.